This TCR beta chain came from a study of T cells in tuberculosis. Study-wide context: This South African cohort compared adolescents with or without latent tuberculosis against adults with active tuberculosis. Findings and limits, study-wide: GMM-specific TCRs were nearer to active tuberculosis alpha repertoires, suggesting expansion.

On average approximately 100,000 T cells per donor were immunosequenced. The repertoire was sequenced with immunoSEQ multiplex PCR; TCRdb's copy has only in-frame clones and lacks some. The data contain 44,000 or so clones, more than 90% of them singletons. About this clone itself: What it binds is unknown.

V shed 4 bases, J shed 1 base, and the junction held 16 bases outside the gene matches. The CDR3 length is 19 residues. Looked up from germline, CDR1 is SEHNR and CDR2 is FQNEAQ (reference sequence). The specimen sequenced was PBMCs. The TCR comes from a donor aged 10 to 29 with latent tuberculosis or without tuberculosis infection. The chain recombines TRBV7-9 with TRBJ2-3; 8 nucleotides line up with TRBD2. The CDR3 here is CASSSPMSGTRLGTDTQYF. The CDR3 coding sequence is TGTGCCAGCAGCTCCCCCATGTCCGGGACTAGACTAGGCACAGATACGCAGTATTTT.